This passage covers 21 T cell receptor beta chains from one sample sequenced in a study of T-cell reconstitution after alpha-beta-depleted transplantation in children. A library of TCRbeta sequences, prepared with unique molecular identifiers, was generated. TCRdb analysed the PCR reads with MiXCR anew, one entry per CDR3 protein. Among about 250,000 distinct CDR3 sequences listed, roughly a quarter were seen once. The sample consisted of PBMCs, mostly from graft donor cells, taken 360 days after TCRalphabeta/CD19-depleted stem cell transplant. These receptors all stem from a female patient aged 2-9 years who had a stem cell transplant for congenital amegakaryocytic thrombocytopenia, so the T cells may come from the graft donor.

This chain links TRBV7-2 with TRBJ2-5, with D hard to call. CDR3 length: 15 residues. The germline V gene encodes CDR1 SGHTA and CDR2 FQGNSA. V lost 5 bases and J lost 1, with 14 bases in between. CDR3 DNA sequence: TGTGCCAGCAGCACCCGAAGACTGGGCCAAGAGACCCAGTACTTC. It yields the protein CASSTRRLGQETQYF.

Only a few counts were recorded for this clonotype. The chain employs TRBV28 and TRBJ2-1; D is perhaps TRBD1 (8 bases). From germline, CDR1 is MDHEN and CDR2 SYDVKM. V was clipped by 4 bases and J by 6 bases, with 19 bases between them. The CDR3 sequence is 16 residues long. For the CDR3, the DNA is TGTGCCAGCAGTTCCCAGGGGGCTAGCGGATTCAATGAGCAGTTCTTC. Protein sequence: CASSSQGASGFNEQFF.

V and J are TRBV28 and TRBJ2-1; 10 nucleotides match TRBD2. The length of the CDR3 is 13 residues. V lost 6 bases, J lost 16 bases, and 12 bases stayed unmatched. In germline, CDR1 is MDHEN, CDR2 SYDVKM. The CDR3 spells CASSLALLAGTFF. CDR3 nucleotide sequence: TGTGCCAGCAGCCTAGCCCTACTAGCGGGGACTTTCTTC.

This clonotype occurred a few times. This chain joins TRBV28 and TRBJ1-2; D unresolved. Germline CDR1 is MDHEN and CDR2 is SYDVKM. CDR3 length: 16 amino acids. V lost 3 bases to trimming and J lost 1 base, with 15 bases between them. Here the CDR3 DNA reads TGTGCCAGCAGTTTCAACAGCTTCCATAATAACTATGGCTACACCTTC. This translates into CASSFNSFHNNYGYTF.

V is TRBV7-9 and J is TRBJ1-1; D is uncertain. The germline V and J ends were trimmed by 5 bases and 2 bases, with 12 bases remaining between them. In germline, CDR1 is SEHNR, CDR2 FQNEAQ (reference sequence). The length of the CDR3 is 14 residues. CDR3 in DNA: TGTGCCAGCAGCCATTCTTGGGGAAACACTGAAGCTTTCTTT. Translation: CASSHSWGNTEAFF.

This clonotype was seen ten or more times. V and J are TRBV5-1 and TRBJ2-2; D gene ambiguous. Looked up from germline, CDR1 is SGHRS and CDR2 is YFSETQ. Trimming cost V 1 base and J 2 bases, with 6 bases left between them. This CDR3 contains 14 residues. CDR3 coding DNA: TGCGCCAGCAGCTTGCAGGTCAACACCGGGGAGCTGTTTTTT. Translating gives CASSLQVNTGELFF.

This clonotype was seen more than once but under ten times. The J gene is TRBJ2-7, the V gene TRBV5-6, with TRBD1 matching over 9 bases. The trim removed 4 bases at V and 4 bases at J, leaving 6 bases unmatched. Germline CDR1 is SGHDT and CDR2 is YYEEEE. This CDR3 contains 14 residues. The CDR3 reads CASSRGQGPYEQYF. CDR3 bases: TGTGCCAGCAGCCGGGGACAGGGACCTTACGAGCAGTACTTC.

This clonotype came up a few times. The chain uses TRBV20-1 and TRBJ2-3, with 7 bases lining up with TRBD2. CDR3 length equals 15 residues. Germline V lookup: CDR1 DFQATT, CDR2 SNEGSKA (reference sequence). After removal of 2 bases from V and 0 bases from J, the junction contained 5 bases not matched to a gene. CDR3 in amino acids: CSARPVRESTDTQYF. The CDR3 region has the DNA TGCAGTGCTAGACCTGTGCGGGAGAGCACAGATACGCAGTATTTT.

The chain is built from TRBV12-3 or TRBV12-4 and TRBJ2-7; maybe TRBD2 (6 bases). CDR3 length equals 15 residues. Trimming stripped 5 bases from V and 5 bases from J, with 19 bases between. CDR3 DNA: TGTGCCAGCAGTCCCCAGGGAGGACTACCCCACGAGCAGTACTTC. This codes for CASSPQGGLPHEQYF.

The V gene is TRBV7-2, the J gene TRBJ1-2; D is ambiguous. Trimming took off 5 bases at V and 8 bases at J, with 12 bases between the two ends. This CDR3 has 12 amino acids. Germline V gives CDR1 SGHTA, CDR2 FQGNSA. The DNA for the CDR3 is TGTGCCAGCAGCCTTAGTGAGGGCGGCTACACCTTC. Its translation: CASSLSEGGYTF. Together with reference TRBV7-2 and TRBJ1-2, the CDR3 gives the full variable domain: GAGVSQSPSNKVTEKGKDVELRCDPISGHTALYWYRQSLGQGLEFLIYFQGNSAPDKSGLPSDRFSAERTGGSVSTLTIQRTQQEDSAVYLCASSLSEGGYTFGSGTRLTVV.

The chain carries TRBV20-1 and TRBJ2-7, with 10 bases matching TRBD2. Germline V gene data show CDR1 as DFQATT and CDR2 as SNEGSKA (reference sequence). The CDR3 contains 14 residues. V was clipped by 7 bases and J by 0 bases; unmatched bases: 6. CDR3 sequence reads: CSVTTSGVSYEQYF. The CDR3 DNA sequence: TGCAGTGTTACTACTAGCGGGGTCTCCTACGAGCAGTACTTC.

The CDR3 protein is CASSLGTGLAANEQFF. CDR3 in DNA: TGTGCCAGCAGTTTAGGAACGGGACTAGCGGCTAATGAGCAGTTCTTC. The chain employs TRBV12-3 or TRBV12-4 and TRBJ2-1, with 11 bases aligning to TRBD2. This CDR3 contains 16 residues. V shed 1 base, J shed 7 bases, and the junction held 6 bases outside the gene matches.

The chain links TRBV12-3 or TRBV12-4 to TRBJ2-5; 14 positions agree with TRBD2. The CDR3 is 15 amino acids. The ends lost 6 bases at V and 6 bases at J; junction bases unmatched: 6. CDR3 sequence: CASSPRLAGGQTQYF. CDR3 bases: TGTGCCAGCAGCCCCCGACTAGCGGGGGGGCAGACCCAGTACTTC.

The chain couples TRBV11-2 to TRBJ2-2; 7 bases are shared with TRBD1. This CDR3 region has 17 residues. In germline, CDR1 is SGHAT, CDR2 FQNNGV. The J segment lost 0 bases and the V segment lost 5 bases, leaving 9 bases of the junction unmatched. CDR3 protein: CASSPRQGIANTGELFF. The CDR3 nucleotides read TGTGCCAGCAGCCCACGACAGGGTATCGCGAACACCGGGGAGCTGTTTTTT.

The chain has TRBV20-1 and TRBJ1-2; 10 positions agree with TRBD1. Trimming at V came to 3 bases and at J to 13 bases, leaving 2 bases not matched to a gene. The germline V gene encodes CDR1 DFQATT and CDR2 SNEGSKA (reference sequence). This CDR3 contains 10 residues. For the CDR3, the DNA is TGCAGTGCTAGTGGGGACAGGGGCACCTTC. The encoded protein is CSASGDRGTF.

This clonotype was counted many times. V is TRBV6-5 and J is TRBJ1-2; 8 bases are a match to TRBD1. This CDR3 comprises 14 residues. V shed 4 bases and J 4 bases; nucleotides not matched to a gene: 5. Germline V gene lookup returns CDR1 MNHEY and CDR2 SVGAGI. The CDR3 spells CASSWQGAGYGYTF. The CDR3 DNA is TGTGCCAGCAGTTGGCAGGGGGCCGGCTATGGCTACACCTTC.

This clonotype has a count of ten or more. The chain recombines TRBV12-3 or TRBV12-4 with TRBJ2-7; 10 nucleotides agree with TRBD2. V was pared by 6 bases and J by 4 bases, with 9 bases of the junction left unmatched. The CDR3 is 15 residues long. This CDR3 reads CASSYWTSGYYEQYF. The CDR3 DNA is TGTGCCAGCAGCTACTGGACTAGCGGCTATTACGAGCAGTACTTC.

The chain uses TRBV20-1 and TRBJ1-4; possible D gene TRBD1, 5 bases. The CDR3 length is 14 residues. The V and J ends lost 4 bases and 6 bases respectively, with 15 bases between them. Germline V lookup: CDR1 DFQATT, CDR2 SNEGSKA (reference sequence). CDR3 bases: TGCAGTGCTAAACCGGGGGTGTGGGATGAAAAACTGTTTTTT. Amino acid sequence: CSAKPGVWDEKLFF.

This clonotype was observed a handful of times. The rearrangement links TRBV28 to TRBJ1-3, with 8 bases matching TRBD1. V was pared by 4 bases and J by 4 bases, with 6 bases of the junction left unmatched. From germline, CDR1 is MDHEN and CDR2 SYDVKM. CDR3 length equals 15 residues. This chain's CDR3 is CASSWAGGKGNTIYF. The CDR3, as DNA: TGTGCCAGCAGTTGGGCAGGGGGCAAAGGAAACACCATATATTTT.

The chain carries TRBV5-1 and TRBJ2-7, with D unclear. The germline V gene encodes CDR1 SGHRS and CDR2 YFSETQ. Between the trimmed V and J ends, which lost 2 bases and 2 bases, there was a span of 8 bases. CDR3 length equals 13 residues. Here the CDR3 DNA reads TGCGCCAGCAGCTTTATGTTCCCCTACGAGCAGTACTTC. Protein product: CASSFMFPYEQYF.

This clonotype was counted between two and nine times. V gene TRBV19 combines with J gene TRBJ2-5; no reliable D call. The V end was cut by 1 base, the J end by 4 bases, with 4 bases between. CDR3 size: 12 residues. Germline CDR1 reads LNHDA; CDR2 reads SQIVND (reference sequence). CDR3 nucleotide sequence: TGTGCCAGTAGTATAGGGAGAGAGACCCAGTACTTC. It encodes CASSIGRETQYF.